Listed here are 8 T cell receptor beta chains from one sample, sequenced in a study of cytomegalovirus exposure and HLA in healthy donors. PCR employed 60 Vbeta and 13 Jbeta primers. Using immunoSEQ multiplex PCR, the repertoire was profiled, and TCRdb retains in-frame clones only, with some absent. The sample lists roughly 180,000 clones; about 84% were seen once. Sequencing input: PBMCs. The receptors stem from a young man in good health and CMV-seronegative.

Here the CDR3 DNA reads TGTGCCAGCAGTTGGTGGGACAGGGGCCTACCTGGGGGCTACACCTTC. It encodes CASSWWDRGLPGGYTF. The genes are TRBV28 and TRBJ1-2; TRBD1 aligns across 10 bases. The CDR3 totals 16 residues. Trimming cost V 4 bases and J 8 bases; bases outside gene matches: 13. The germline V gene encodes CDR1 MDHEN and CDR2 SYDVKM.

For the CDR3, the DNA is TGTGCCAGCAGCCTGACTAGCGCGGAGACCCAGTACTTC. Its protein product is CASSLTSAETQYF. The J gene is TRBJ2-5, the V gene TRBV7-3, with 8 bases identical to TRBD2. CDR3 size: 13 residues. CDR1 is SGHTA, CDR2 FQGTGA, per germline. The trim removed 5 bases at V and 5 bases at J, leaving 4 bases unmatched.

The genes are TRBV14 and TRBJ2-7, with 13 bases fitting TRBD2. V dropped 8 bases and J dropped 6; count of bases not matched to a gene: 4. The germline V gene has CDR1 SGHDN and CDR2 FVKESK. CDR3 size: 13 residues. Written as DNA, the CDR3 is TGTGCCAGCGGACTAGCGGGAGTATTCGAGCAGTACTTC. Translated: CASGLAGVFEQYF.

This chain joins TRBV6-5 and TRBJ1-5, with no clear D. Germline lookup yields CDR1 MNHEY and CDR2 SVGAGI. This CDR3 is 15 amino acids long. V dropped 6 bases and J dropped 5 bases, with 17 bases sitting between them. The CDR3 DNA reads TGTGCCAGCAGCCCGTCATCGACACGAGATCAGCCCCAGCATTTT. Translation gives CASSPSSTRDQPQHF.

The chain employs TRBV6-6 and TRBJ1-5; D call uncertain. Germline CDR1 MNHNY, CDR2 SVGAGI (reference sequence). This CDR3 is 11 amino acids long. V was cut by 4 bases and J by 8 bases, with 6 bases left in between. The CDR3 protein is CASSLAEPQHF. The CDR3 DNA reads TGTGCCAGCAGTTTAGCGGAGCCCCAGCATTTT.

The chain combines TRBV5-5 with TRBJ1-5; no clear D gene. The CDR3 consists of 17 residues. Germline V CDR1 and CDR2: SGHKS, YYEKEE (reference sequence). V lost 1 base, J lost 2 bases, and 16 bases lay in between. The CDR3 bases are TGTGCCAGCAGCTTGTTTGGAGGGCCCGGGGGCAATCAGCCCCAGCATTTT. It is translated as CASSLFGGPGGNQPQHF.

This rearrangement joins TRBV27 to TRBJ1-2; no definite D call. The ends were cut back, 3 bases at V and 8 bases at J, with 13 bases in the middle. The CDR3 totals 13 residues. Per the germline V gene, CDR1 is MNHEY and CDR2 is SMNVEV (reference sequence). The CDR3 region has the DNA TGTGCCAGCAGTTTTCCGAGCGGAGAAGGCTACACCTTC. Encoded protein: CASSFPSGEGYTF.

The rearrangement links TRBV7-9 to TRBJ2-3, with TRBD2 matching 8 bases. Per the germline V gene, CDR1 is SEHNR and CDR2 is FQNEAQ (reference sequence). V dropped 3 bases and J dropped 3; count of bases not matched to a gene: 5. The CDR3 consists of 15 residues. CDR3 nucleotide sequence: TGTGCCAGCAGCTTTAGCGGGATGGGAACAGATACGCAGTATTTT. Protein sequence: CASSFSGMGTDTQYF. The entire variable domain, with the rest obtained from reference TRBV7-9 and TRBJ2-3, is as follows: DTGVSQNPRHKITKRGQNVTFRCDPISEHNRLYWYRQTLGQGPEFLTYFQNEAQLEKSRLLSDRFSAERPKGSFSTLEIQRTEQGDSAMYLCASSFSGMGTDTQYFGPGTRLTVL.